This T cell receptor beta chain was recovered during a study of cytomegalovirus exposure and HLA in healthy donors. Germline V gives CDR1 SGHRS, CDR2 YFSETQ. Between the trimmed V and J ends, which lost 0 bases and 4 bases, there was a span of 14 bases. The CDR3 length is 16 residues. PCR amplification relied on 60 Vbeta primers (plus 13 Jbeta primers). The method was immunoSEQ multiplex PCR; TCRdb's version includes in-frame clones alone and lacks a portion of them. The data contain around 170,000 clones, over 75% of them singletons. This clone came up a few times. This clonotype was obtained from a woman aged 50 to 60 in good health and CMV-seronegative. Sequencing used PBMCs. V is TRBV5-1 and J is TRBJ2-1, with D possibly TRBD2 on 6 matching bases. Here the CDR3 reads CASSLVSGSIYNEQFF. The CDR3 nucleotides are TGCGCCAGCAGCTTGGTTTCCGGGAGCATTTACAATGAGCAGTTCTTC. The full variable domain, with the rest looked up from reference TRBV5-1 and TRBJ2-1, is KAGVTQTPRYLIKTRGQQVTLSCSPISGHRSVSWYQQTPGQGLQFLFEYFSETQRNKGNFPGRFSGRQFSNSRSEMNVSTLELGDSALYLCASSLVSGSIYNEQFFGPGTRLTVL.